The 14 T cell receptor beta chains in this list originate from one sample, sequenced in a study of shared clonotypes between healthy human individuals. The method was immunoSEQ multiplex PCR; TCRdb's version includes in-frame clones alone and lacks a portion of them. The profile shows around 700,000 clones, roughly 73% of them singletons. Input material: memory CD4+ T cells sorted from blood. The subset: CD45RA-negative fraction. These receptors were obtained from a woman in her thirties in good health.

This chain joins TRBV19 and TRBJ1-5; 7 positions match TRBD1. V shed 4 bases, J shed 1 base, and the junction held 7 bases outside the gene matches. CDR3 length: 16 amino acids. Germline loops: CDR1 LNHDA, CDR2 SQIVND (reference sequence). This CDR3 reads CASSKLSGGSNQPQHF. In nucleotides, the CDR3 is TGTGCCAGTAGTAAACTATCAGGGGGAAGCAATCAGCCCCAGCATTTT.

The rearrangement links TRBV14 to TRBJ2-1; D call uncertain. Per the germline V gene, CDR1 is SGHDN and CDR2 is FVKESK. This CDR3 has 17 amino acids. Trimming removed 1 base from V and 0 bases from J, with 13 bases in between. CDR3 in amino acids: CASSQVSGFSSYNEQFF. The DNA of the CDR3 is TGTGCCAGCAGCCAAGTTTCCGGGTTCAGCTCCTACAATGAGCAGTTCTTC.

V is TRBV6-1 and J is TRBJ1-1; D is unresolved. Trimming removed 1 base at V and 1 base at J, with 13 bases between. Germline loops: CDR1 MNHNS, CDR2 SASEGT. The CDR3 totals 16 residues. DNA for the CDR3: TGTGCCAGCAGTGAAGTCCTGACAACACGGAACACTGAAGCTTTCTTT. Encoded protein: CASSEVLTTRNTEAFF.

This chain connects TRBV6-5 to TRBJ2-2; TRBD1 matches 8 bases. The junction had 6 bases not matched to a gene; V was cut back by 0 bases and J by 9 bases. Germline loops: CDR1 MNHEY, CDR2 SVGAGI. This CDR3 spans 15 amino acids. CDR3 bases: TGTGCCAGCAGTTACTCCAGGGGGCGCGTCAGGGAGCTGTTTTTT. It translates to CASSYSRGRVRELFF.

V gene TRBV5-4 combines with J gene TRBJ2-7; 9 positions match TRBD2. J gave up 3 bases and V 5 bases, and 3 bases lay outside the gene matches. Germline V gives CDR1 SGHNT, CDR2 YYREEE (reference sequence). The CDR3 spans 13 residues. The CDR3 loop reads CASRTSGNYEQYF. CDR3 DNA: TGTGCCAGCAGGACTAGCGGAAACTACGAGCAGTACTTC.

This clone was found a few times. Other DNA variants within this sample encode the same CDR3. The chain is built from TRBV5-1 and TRBJ2-1; D assignment may be TRBD1 or TRBD2 (5 bases each). Trimming pared 2 bases from V and 3 bases from J, leaving 12 bases between. CDR3 size: 15 residues. CDR1 is SGHRS, CDR2 YFSETQ, per germline. The CDR3 spells CASSLDSGGYNEQFF. The CDR3 region has the DNA TGCGCCAGCAGCTTAGACAGTGGGGGCTACAATGAGCAGTTCTTC.

Note on this clone: The same CDR3 arises from other DNA sequences in this sample as well. The chain carries TRBV20-1 and TRBJ2-7, with TRBD1 as a possible D gene (6 bases). Germline V gene data show CDR1 as DFQATT and CDR2 as SNEGSKA (reference sequence). This CDR3 contains 11 residues. V was cut by 6 bases and J by 3 bases, with 9 bases left in between. CDR3 sequence (DNA): TGCAGTGCACGACAGGTCTACGAGCAGTACTTC. Protein product: CSARQVYEQYF.

The chain is built from TRBV10-1 and TRBJ1-5, with a weak D call TRBD1 (5 bases). V was cut by 4 bases and J by 7 bases, with 11 bases left in between. The CDR3 totals 13 residues. CDR1 WNHNN and CDR2 SYGVQD come from the germline V gene (reference sequence). CDR3 DNA sequence: TGCGCCAGCAGTGCATGGGGGGACCAGCCCCAGCATTTT. Protein sequence: CASSAWGDQPQHF.

For this clone: The sample contains more than one DNA sequence encoding this CDR3. This chain links TRBV11-2 with TRBJ2-1; 12 nucleotides agree with TRBD2. The CDR3 has 16 residues. The ends lost 4 bases at V and 0 bases at J; junction bases unmatched: 1. From germline, CDR1 is SGHAT and CDR2 FQNNGV. In nucleotides, the CDR3 is TGTGCCAGCAGCTCGACTAGCGGGAGCTCCTACAATGAGCAGTTCTTC. Its protein is CASSSTSGSSYNEQFF.

This clone was seen only a few times. The V call is TRBV2, the J call TRBJ2-7; 8 nucleotides agree with TRBD1. V gave up 6 bases and J gave up 6 bases; unmatched junction bases: 7. This CDR3 is built from 13 residues. Germline V gene lookup returns CDR1 SNHLY and CDR2 FYNNEI. CDR3 sequence reads: CASRGTGGSEQYF. CDR3 in DNA: TGTGCCAGCAGAGGAACAGGGGGGTCCGAGCAGTACTTC.

V usage is TRBV25-1 and J usage is TRBJ2-1; 9 bases map to TRBD1. The CDR3 contains 15 residues. V lost 4 bases, J lost 5 bases, and 6 bases stayed unmatched. CDR1 and CDR2 from the germline V gene are MGHDK and SYGVNS. The CDR3 DNA sequence: TGTGCCAGCAGTGCCTCCGGGACAGGGAACAATGAGCAGTTCTTC. Protein product: CASSASGTGNNEQFF.

The J gene is TRBJ1-2, the V gene TRBV7-9; 7 nucleotides line up with TRBD1. V trimming: 7 bases; J trimming: 8 bases; junction bases outside the gene matches: 19. CDR3 length: 16 amino acids. Germline CDR1 SEHNR, CDR2 FQNEAQ (reference sequence). The CDR3 spells CASTPSGTAEGRGYTF. The CDR3, as DNA: TGTGCCAGCACGCCCTCCGGGACAGCGGAGGGAAGAGGCTACACCTTC.

The chain links TRBV28 to TRBJ2-1, with D uncertain. The CDR3 loop spans 19 amino acids. V lost 5 bases and J 0 bases, leaving 23 bases between the germline ends. The germline V gene encodes CDR1 MDHEN and CDR2 SYDVKM. The CDR3 DNA is TGTGCCAGCAGTCATCCGGGCCACAGAAGCCTTTACTCCTACAATGAGCAGTTCTTC. This gives the protein CASSHPGHRSLYSYNEQFF.

This clone was seen a few times. The J gene is TRBJ2-7, the V gene TRBV21-1; TRBD1 is the table's D call, not checked against the DNA. TRBV21-1 is termed a pseudogene. This CDR3 is 14 amino acids long. The CDR3 sequence is CASSKTGGRYEQYF. Written as DNA, the CDR3 is TGTGCCAGCAGCAAGACAGGGGGCCGATACGAGCAGTACTTC.